This paragraph covers one TCR beta chain sequence. The table came from immunoSEQ multiplex PCR; TCRdb's copy has only in-frame clones and leaves some out. Counted here are roughly 410,000 clones, about 90% occurring once; the ten biggest clones make up around 1.2%. These data are taken from a study of blood T cell repertoires in COVID-19. Looking at the study overall: Samples taken during acute and convalescent COVID-19 were collected in the United States, Italy and Spain. The analysed material was cDNA or gDNA that came from T cells, B-cell-depleted T cells, or PBMCs.

Germline V gives CDR1 MNHEY, CDR2 SMNVEV (reference sequence). The CDR3 covers 14 residues. Deletions cut 11 bases from V and 8 bases from J, with 21 bases between. The clonotype comes from a man between 40 and 49 years old with acute or convalescent COVID-19. Sequencing used peripheral blood. The V and J genes are TRBV27 and TRBJ1-4; possible D gene TRBD1, 5 bases. This CDR3 reads CASRTGAGEEKLFF. The CDR3 DNA reads TGTGCCTCCCGGACCGGGGCGGGAGAAGAAAAACTGTTTTTT.